Each of the 29 T cell receptor beta chains below was sequenced from the same sample in a study of blood T cell repertoires in COVID-19. Repertoires were generated with immunoSEQ multiplex PCR, while TCRdb's copy carries only in-frame clones and drops some. The sample lists some 250,000 clones; more than 75% were seen once. Material for sequencing was peripheral blood. Source of these receptors: a man older than 75 with acute or convalescent COVID-19.

The V and J genes are TRBV5-6 and TRBJ1-1; no clear D. This CDR3 comprises 12 residues. The V end lost 1 base, the J end lost 7 bases, and 8 bases lay between the germline ends. Germline values: CDR1 SGHDT, CDR2 YYEEEE. CDR3 amino acids: CASSLLGFEAFF. DNA for the CDR3: TGTGCCAGCAGCTTGCTGGGCTTTGAAGCTTTCTTT.

The rearrangement uses TRBV6-5 and TRBJ1-1, with 7 bases that match TRBD1. This CDR3 has 14 amino acids. Trimming at V came to 6 bases and at J to 4 bases, leaving 8 bases not matched to a gene. Germline CDR1 MNHEY, CDR2 SVGAGI. In DNA, the CDR3 is TGTGCCAGCAGGTTCGGGACAGTGAGCACTGAAGCTTTCTTT. It yields the protein CASRFGTVSTEAFF.

This clone was detected only a few times. J is TRBJ2-5 and V is TRBV2; 8 positions agree with TRBD1. Germline V gene data show CDR1 as SNHLY and CDR2 as FYNNEI. The J segment lost 3 bases and the V segment lost 8 bases, leaving 8 bases of the junction unmatched. This CDR3 contains 14 residues. CDR3 coding DNA: TGTGCCAGCTTTGGACAGGGCAGGGAAGAGACCCAGTACTTC. Protein product: CASFGQGREETQYF.

The chain combines TRBV6-5 with TRBJ1-2; D gene uncertain. The CDR3 contains 14 residues. Germline-derived CDR1 and CDR2 are MNHEY and SVGAGI. V dropped 7 bases and J dropped 4 bases, with 16 bases sitting between them. The CDR3 is CASTVSRSSYGYTF. As DNA, the CDR3 is TGTGCCAGCACCGTGAGTCGGTCCTCCTATGGCTACACCTTC.

The CDR3 region is CARSPVQIAADNEQFF. Written as DNA, the CDR3 is TGTGCCAGAAGCCCCGTTCAAATTGCGGCAGACAATGAGCAGTTCTTC. V usage is TRBV7-5 and J usage is TRBJ2-1; TRBD2, the table's D call, was not compared with the DNA. TRBV7-5 is a pseudogene locus. The CDR3 consists of 16 residues.

The chain uses TRBV19 and TRBJ1-3, with TRBD1 as a possible D gene (6 bases). The CDR3 has 17 amino acids. The V gene's germline CDR1 is LNHDA and CDR2 SQIVND (reference sequence). The ends were cut back, 6 bases at V and 3 bases at J, with 21 bases in the middle. CDR3: CASSQGSSGLGGNTIYF. The CDR3 DNA sequence: TGTGCCAGTAGCCAGGGGTCTTCGGGCCTGGGTGGAAACACCATATATTTT.

The chain employs TRBV4-1 and TRBJ2-4; D may be TRBD1 (5 bases). CDR1 and CDR2 (germline): MGHRA, YSYEKL. Deletions cut 2 bases from V and 4 bases from J, with 9 bases between. This CDR3 is built from 14 residues. The CDR3 DNA reads as TGCGCCAGCAGCCAATGGTCAGGGAAAAACATTCAGTACTTC. This translates into CASSQWSGKNIQYF.

In its sample, this clone was seen once. The V gene is TRBV29-1, the J gene TRBJ1-5; 8 nucleotides match TRBD1. Germline CDR1 SQVTM, CDR2 ANQGSEA. This CDR3 has 15 amino acids. After removal of 4 bases from V and 1 base from J, the junction contained 6 bases not matched to a gene. CDR3 DNA sequence: TGCAGCGTTGGTGAGACAGGGGCCAGCAATCAGCCCCAGCATTTT. It yields the protein CSVGETGASNQPQHF. Based on the CDR3 plus reference TRBV29-1 and TRBJ1-5, the full variable domain is SAVISQKPSRDICQRGTSLTIQCQVDSQVTMMFWYRQQPGQSLTLIATANQGSEATYESGFVIDKFPISRPNLTFSTLTVSNMSPEDSSIYLCSVGETGASNQPQHFGDGTRLSIL.

The chain couples TRBV9 to TRBJ1-4; unclear D gene. This CDR3 comprises 12 residues. Germline V gene lookup returns CDR1 SGDLS and CDR2 YYNGEE. Deletions cut 3 bases from V and 6 bases from J, with 6 bases between. For the CDR3, the DNA is TGTGCCAGCAGCGGGACTGATGAAAAACTGTTTTTT. Encoded protein: CASSGTDEKLFF.

This chain uses TRBV9 with TRBJ1-2; TRBD1 might be the D (6 bases). V was clipped by 0 bases and J by 7 bases, with 7 bases between them. In germline, CDR1 is SGDLS, CDR2 YYNGEE. The CDR3 spans 12 residues. CDR3 DNA: TGTGCCAGCAGCGTAGGAGGGGGTGGCTACACCTTC. Translated, it gives CASSVGGGGYTF.

The chain has TRBV6-2 or TRBV6-3 and TRBJ1-5; 7 bases are shared with TRBD1. Germline loops: CDR1 MNHEY, CDR2 SVGEGT. The CDR3 is made up of 14 amino acids. V was pared by 5 bases and J by 3 bases, with 4 bases of the junction left unmatched. The chain's CDR3 is CASSPGQINQPQHF. CDR3 coding DNA: TGTGCCAGCAGTCCGGGACAGATCAATCAGCCCCAGCATTTT.

V and J are TRBV24-1 and TRBJ1-2; 8 bases align to TRBD1. CDR3 length: 15 residues. Germline V CDR1 and CDR2: KGHDR, SFDVKD. V gave up 4 bases and J gave up 4 bases; unmatched junction bases: 7. CDR3 in amino acids: CATSEPRQGTYGYTF. The CDR3 nucleotides read TGTGCCACCAGTGAGCCGCGACAGGGGACCTATGGCTACACCTTC.

The chain employs TRBV27 and TRBJ1-4; D might be TRBD1 (6 bases). The CDR3 extends over 17 amino acids. V was shortened by 5 bases and J by 2 bases, with 18 bases between the two germline ends. CDR1 and CDR2 (germline): MNHEY, SMNVEV (reference sequence). As DNA, the CDR3 is TGTGCCAGCAGTGTCCGGGACACCCTTGGCACTAATGAAAAACTGTTTTTT. This codes for CASSVRDTLGTNEKLFF.

This clone occurred once. The chain joins TRBV5-1 to TRBJ2-7, with 9 bases aligning to TRBD2. This CDR3 has 15 amino acids. Trimming took 4 bases from V and 2 from J; bases not matched to a gene: 7. Germline assignment: CDR1 SGHRS and CDR2 YFSETQ. CDR3 residues: CASSHGTSSTYEQYF. The CDR3 DNA follows: TGCGCCAGCAGCCACGGGACTAGCAGCACCTACGAGCAGTACTTC.

The J gene is TRBJ1-5, the V gene TRBV27; no clear D gene. Trimming cost V 3 bases and J 7 bases, with 10 bases left between them. CDR1 is MNHEY, CDR2 SMNVEV, per germline (reference sequence). The CDR3 loop spans 13 amino acids. The CDR3: CASSFGGNQPQHF. DNA for the CDR3: TGTGCCAGCAGTTTCGGAGGGAACCAGCCCCAGCATTTT.

The CDR3, as DNA: TGTGCCAGCTCCCCTATCAGGGGGAGCGGGGAGCTGTTTTTT. It encodes CASSPIRGSGELFF. This chain joins TRBV18 and TRBJ2-2; 7 bases align to TRBD1. The CDR3 covers 14 residues. In germline, CDR1 is KGHSH, CDR2 LQKENI. Unmatched junction bases numbered 8, after V lost 6 bases and J lost 7 bases. The entire variable domain, with the rest obtained from reference TRBV18 and TRBJ2-2, is as follows: NAGVMQNPRHLVRRRGQEARLRCSPMKGHSHVYWYRQLPEEGLKFMVYLQKENIIDESGMPKERFSAEFPKEGPSILRIQQVVRGDSAAYFCASSPIRGSGELFFGEGSRLTVL.

This sequence joins TRBV4-2 and TRBJ1-4; no firm D call. The CDR3 spans 14 residues. V was pared by 1 base and J by 8 bases, with 11 bases between. The germline V gene encodes CDR1 LGHNA and CDR2 YNFKEQ. The CDR3 DNA sequence: TGTGCCAGCAGCCAAGGGCAGAATAGCGAAAAACTGTTTTTT. Encoded protein: CASSQGQNSEKLFF.

This chain joins TRBV19 and TRBJ1-3, with TRBD1 as a possible D gene (6 bases). Trimming left V 8 bases short and J 2 bases short, with 10 bases between. Germline lookup yields CDR1 LNHDA and CDR2 SQIVND (reference sequence). There are 13 residues in the CDR3. The CDR3 nucleotides are TGTGCCAGTGGGACATTCGCTGGAAACACCATATATTTT. Protein sequence: CASGTFAGNTIYF.

This chain links TRBV28 with TRBJ1-4; tentative D call: TRBD1 (6 bases). The V end lost 6 bases, the J end lost 9 bases, and 20 bases lay between the germline ends. Germline V CDR1 and CDR2: MDHEN, SYDVKM. CDR3 length equals 15 residues. DNA of the CDR3: TGTGCCAGCAGCCACCCAGGTGGGGGCGGGCAAAAACTGTTTTTT. Translated: CASSHPGGGGQKLFF.

The V gene is TRBV7-9, the J gene TRBJ1-5; D remains unclear. V lost 1 base, J lost 0 bases, and 7 bases lay in between. This CDR3 contains 15 residues. The V gene's germline CDR1 is SEHNR and CDR2 FQNEAQ (reference sequence). CDR3 in amino acids: CASSLVGNSNQPQHF. For the CDR3, the DNA is TGTGCCAGCAGCTTAGTTGGCAATAGCAATCAGCCCCAGCATTTT. The whole variable domain, remainder taken from reference TRBV7-9 and TRBJ1-5, is DTGVSQNPRHKITKRGQNVTFRCDPISEHNRLYWYRQTLGQGPEFLTYFQNEAQLEKSRLLSDRFSAERPKGSFSTLEIQRTEQGDSAMYLCASSLVGNSNQPQHFGDGTRLSIL.

V is TRBV15 and J is TRBJ2-1, with D maybe TRBD1 (5 bases). There are 13 residues in the CDR3. Trimming stripped 9 bases from V and 7 bases from J, with 16 bases between. Germline assignment: CDR1 LNHNV and CDR2 YYDKDF (reference sequence). The CDR3 spells CATGLGGKNEQFF. The CDR3 nucleotides read TGTGCCACGGGGCTGGGCGGCAAGAATGAGCAGTTCTTC.

The CDR3: CASSTYRGEEQYF. The CDR3 DNA sequence: TGTGCCAGCAGCACCTACAGGGGGGAGGAGCAGTACTTC. The genes are TRBV28 and TRBJ2-7, with TRBD1 matching 8 bases. This CDR3 is built from 13 residues. V gave up 6 bases and J gave up 7 bases; unmatched junction bases: 8. CDR1 and CDR2 from the germline V gene are MDHEN and SYDVKM.

CDR3 DNA: TGTGCCAGTATTGGGACAGGGGTAGGCGAGCAGTACTTC. Protein: CASIGTGVGEQYF. This chain joins TRBV18 and TRBJ2-7; TRBD1 matches 10 bases. Germline V gives CDR1 KGHSH, CDR2 LQKENI. V gave up 9 bases and J gave up 6 bases; unmatched junction bases: 8. The CDR3 totals 13 residues.

This chain joins TRBV12-3 or TRBV12-4 and TRBJ1-1, with a possible D match to TRBD1 (6 bases). V was clipped by 6 bases and J by 3 bases, with 11 bases between them. This CDR3 is 13 amino acids long. The CDR3 DNA follows: TGTGCCAGCAGCCCGCCAGGGGACACTGAAGCTTTCTTT. This encodes CASSPPGDTEAFF.

The V call is TRBV7-3, the J call TRBJ2-1; TRBD2 matches 7 bases. J gave up 0 bases and V 3 bases, and 2 bases lay outside the gene matches. The CDR3 is made up of 15 amino acids. Looked up from germline, CDR1 is SGHTA and CDR2 is FQGTGA. CDR3 protein: CASSFLAGSYNEQFF. In DNA form, the CDR3 reads TGTGCCAGCAGCTTCTTAGCGGGCTCCTACAATGAGCAGTTCTTC.

Turning to this clone: One end of the junction does not line up with germline, which may come from a read error. V usage is TRBV7-7 and J usage is TRBJ2-7; 13 bases map to TRBD2. This CDR3 is 18 amino acids long. Germline values: CDR1 SSHAT, CDR2 FNYEAQ (reference sequence). The CDR3 loop reads CASSLGPTSGGLTYEQYF. CDR3 bases: TGTGCTAGCAGCTTAGGGCCGACTAGCGGGGGGCTGACCTACGAGCAGTACTTC.

The J gene is TRBJ1-6, the V gene TRBV6-1, with a possible D match to TRBD1 (5 bases). The CDR3 consists of 16 residues. Trimming removed 3 bases at V and 8 bases at J, with 17 bases between. Germline loops: CDR1 MNHNS, CDR2 SASEGT. CDR3 coding DNA: TGTGCCAGCAGTGAGATCCTCGGGGGGGTGGATTCACCCCTCCACTTT. It yields the protein CASSEILGGVDSPLHF.

V is TRBV7-3 and J is TRBJ2-1; TRBD1 agrees at 7 bases. There are 15 residues in the CDR3. Germline CDR1 SGHTA, CDR2 FQGTGA. V lost 5 bases, J lost 3 bases, and 7 bases stayed unmatched. CDR3 in DNA: TGTGCCAGCAGCCAATCAGGGACAGACTACAATGAGCAGTTCTTC. This codes for CASSQSGTDYNEQFF.

The chain has TRBV5-6 and TRBJ1-6; D remains ambiguous. Germline loops: CDR1 SGHDT, CDR2 YYEEEE. The CDR3 sequence is 16 residues long. Trimming left V 3 bases short and J 5 bases short, with 15 bases between. The CDR3 coding sequence is TGTGCCAGCAGCTCCAGCCAGGCACCGAATAATTCACCCCTCCACTTT. Protein: CASSSSQAPNNSPLHF.